This paragraph reports one TCR beta chain. Its antigen remains unidentified. This record belongs to a study of cytomegalovirus exposure and HLA in healthy donors. Across the whole study: The 100 million to 120 million unique TCR beta sequences, from about 180 million T cells, were found by an earlier analysis.

General study findings and limits: Per a later analysis, roughly 17,000 TCR beta sequences showed association with HLA alleles at 0.05 false discovery rate.

Germline V gives CDR1 MNHEY, CDR2 SVGAGI. This CDR3 is 14 amino acids long. Primers for the PCR totalled 60 Vbeta and 13 Jbeta. The protocol was immunoSEQ multiplex PCR, while the TCRdb copy is restricted to in-frame clones and leaves out a portion. The repertoire holds 150,000 to 200,000 clones, approximately 81% seen once, with 0.38% in the top ten. This clonotype was sampled from a boy younger than 10 in good health and CMV-seronegative. The chain employs TRBV6-5 and TRBJ2-5; possibly TRBD2 for D (6 bases). The end of the DNA fits TRBJ2-7 better, so the J call may be wrong. Material for sequencing was PBMCs. The CDR3 DNA reads as TGTGCCGCCGCCGAAGCGGGTCCTACCTACGAGCAGTACTTC. This translates into CAAAEAGPTYEQYF.